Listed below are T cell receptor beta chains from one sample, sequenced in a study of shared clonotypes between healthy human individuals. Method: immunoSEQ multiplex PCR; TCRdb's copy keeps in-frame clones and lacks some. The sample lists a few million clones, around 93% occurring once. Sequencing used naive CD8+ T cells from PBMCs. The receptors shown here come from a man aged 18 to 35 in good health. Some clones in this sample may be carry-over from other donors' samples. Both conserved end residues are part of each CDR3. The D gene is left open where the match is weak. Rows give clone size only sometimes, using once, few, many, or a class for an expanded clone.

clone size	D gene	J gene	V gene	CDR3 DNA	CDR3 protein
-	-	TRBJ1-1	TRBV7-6	TGTGCCAGCAGCTCGGACGCGGCCGGTGGGAACACTGAAGCTTTCTTT	CASSSDAAGGNTEAFF
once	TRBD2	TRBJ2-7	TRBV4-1	TGCGCCAGCAGCCAGGCGGGACTAGCGGAAGAGCAGTACTTC	CASSQAGLAEEQYF
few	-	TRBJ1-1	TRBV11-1	TGTGCCAGCAGCGGCCTCGTGTTCACTGAAGCTTTCTTT	CASSGLVFTEAFF
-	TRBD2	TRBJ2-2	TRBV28	TGTGCCAGCAGTGAGACTAGCGGGAAATGGGCCGGGGAGCTGTTTTTT	CASSETSGKWAGELFF
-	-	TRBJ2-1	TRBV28	TGTGCCAGCAGTTTACAGGGGGGGGACAATGAGCAGTTCTTC	CASSLQGGDNEQFF
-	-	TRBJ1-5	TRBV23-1	TGCGCCAGCAGTCTACGCCCTGGGTCAGCGGATCAGCCCCAGCATTTT	CASSLRPGSADQPQHF
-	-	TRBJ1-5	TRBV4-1	TGCGCCAGCAGCCAAGATGTGCGGGGCGCGCAGCCCCAGCATTTT	CASSQDVRGAQPQHF
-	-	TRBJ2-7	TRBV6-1	TGTGCCAGCATTGGACGGACCTCCTACGAGCAGTACTTC	CASIGRTSYEQYF
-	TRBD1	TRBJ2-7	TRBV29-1	TGCAGCGTCGCCGGGACAGGGAAAATCGACGAGCAGTACTTC	CSVAGTGKIDEQYF
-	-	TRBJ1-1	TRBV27	TGTGCCAGCGGTCCCCGACATCCGAACACTGAAGCTTTCTTT	CASGPRHPNTEAFF
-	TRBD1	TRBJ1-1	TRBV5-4	TGTGCCAGCAGCTCCGGGACAGTTGAATTGGCTTTCTTT	CASSSGTVELAFF
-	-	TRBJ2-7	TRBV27	TGTGCCAGCAGTTTTTCTAGCGCCTACGAGCAGTACTTC	CASSFSSAYEQYF
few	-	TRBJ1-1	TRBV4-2	TGTGCCAGCAGCCAAATTTCACAGACCACTGAAGCTTTCTTT	CASSQISQTTEAFF
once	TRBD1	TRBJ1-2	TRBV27	TGTGCCAGCAGTTATCAGGGGGCAGATGAGAATGGCTACACCTTC	CASSYQGADENGYTF
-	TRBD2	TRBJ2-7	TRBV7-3	TGTGCCAGCAGCCCCTCAGGGGCTAGCGGGAGACCCCCCCAGCAGTACTTC	CASSPSGASGRPPQQYF
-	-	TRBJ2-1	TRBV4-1	TGCGCCAGCAGCCAAGATGGGGGATTCCTGATCCGGGATGAGCAGTTCTTC	CASSQDGGFLIRDEQFF
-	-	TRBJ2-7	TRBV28	TGTGCCAGCAGTTCAATCCATTATACGGGATCCAGCTCCTACGAGCAGTACTTC	CASSSIHYTGSSSYEQYF
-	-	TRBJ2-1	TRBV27	TGTGCCAGCAGTTCCATGCCGGAGGGATACAATGAGCAGTTCTTC	CASSSMPEGYNEQFF
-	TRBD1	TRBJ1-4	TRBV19	TGTGCCAGTAGCCTTAAAAGGACAGGGCCCCGTGAACTGTTTTTT	CASSLKRTGPRELFF
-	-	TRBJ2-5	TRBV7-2	TGTGCCAGCAGCTCCCTCGGACTATCTACACAATCACAAGAGACCCAGTACTTC	CASSSLGLSTQSQETQYF
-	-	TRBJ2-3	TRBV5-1	TGCGCCAGCAGCTGGAAGACTTGGGATCCCGCCACAGATACGCAGTATTTT	CASSWKTWDPATDTQYF
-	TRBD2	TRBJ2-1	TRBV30	TGTGCCTGGAGTGTACGACTAGCGGGAGATGGGGAGCAGTTCTTC	CAWSVRLAGDGEQFF
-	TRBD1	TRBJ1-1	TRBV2	TGTGCCAGCAGTGAAGCCCAGGGGGCCGCTGAAGCTTTCTTT	CASSEAQGAAEAFF
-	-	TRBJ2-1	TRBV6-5	TGTGCCAGCAGTTACTCTGCCGGAGTCGTCTACAATGAGCAGTTCTTC	CASSYSAGVVYNEQFF
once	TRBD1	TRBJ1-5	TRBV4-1	TGCGCCAGCAGCCAAGATTTGGGACAGATATATAGCAATCAGCCCCAGCATTTT	CASSQDLGQIYSNQPQHF
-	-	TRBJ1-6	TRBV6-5	TGTGCCAGCAGTTATTCCCAGGTGGGCGCACCCCTCCACTTT	CASSYSQVGAPLHF
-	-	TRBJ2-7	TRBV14	TGTGCCAGCAGCCAAGATACTCGGGCCTACGAGCAGTACTTC	CASSQDTRAYEQYF
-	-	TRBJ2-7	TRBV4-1	TGCGCCAGCAGCTCCATCACAGGCTACGAGCAGTACTTC	CASSSITGYEQYF
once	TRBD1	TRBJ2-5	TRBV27	TGTGCCAGCAGCCCGACAGGGCCAGAGACCCAGTACTTC	CASSPTGPETQYF
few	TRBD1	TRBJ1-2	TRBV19	TGTGCCAGTAGTTTCGGTAGGACAGGGGGAGTGGATGGCTACACCTTC	CASSFGRTGGVDGYTF
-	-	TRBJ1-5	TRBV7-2	TGTGCCAGCAGCTTAGACAGTTATAGCAATCAGCCCCAGCATTTT	CASSLDSYSNQPQHF
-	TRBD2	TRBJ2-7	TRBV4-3	TGCGCCAGCAGCCAAGAGGCTAGCGGGAGATTCTACGAGCAGTACTTC	CASSQEASGRFYEQYF
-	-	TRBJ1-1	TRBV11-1	TGTGCCAGCAGCTTATGGTACAGCCAGAACACTGAAGCTTTCTTT	CASSLWYSQNTEAFF
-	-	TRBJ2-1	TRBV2	TGTGCCAGCAGTGAGATTTATGAGCAGTTCTTC	CASSEIYEQFF
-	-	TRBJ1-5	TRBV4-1	TGCGCCAGCAGCCAAGAATCCAGCAATCAGCCCCAGCATTTT	CASSQESSNQPQHF
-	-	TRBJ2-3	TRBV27	TGTGCCAGCAGTCCCGACCGGAGCATTTTAGATACGCAGTATTTT	CASSPDRSILDTQYF
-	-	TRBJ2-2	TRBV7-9	TGTGCCAGCATCGGGCGGGTCGGGGAGCTGTTTTTT	CASIGRVGELFF
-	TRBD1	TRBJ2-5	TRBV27	TGTGCCAGCAGTCCGCGACGCCTGACAGGGCAAGAGACCCAGTACTTC	CASSPRRLTGQETQYF
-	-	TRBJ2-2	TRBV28	TGTGCCAGCAGTTTATTGGGGCCCCGGCGCGACACCGGGGAGCTGTTTTTT	CASSLLGPRRDTGELFF
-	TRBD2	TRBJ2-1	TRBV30	TGTGCCTGGAGACCTGCGACTAGCGGGAGAAACAATGAGCAGTTCTTC	CAWRPATSGRNNEQFF
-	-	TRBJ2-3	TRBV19	TGTGCCAGTAGTATACGGGATAACACAGATACGCAGTATTTT	CASSIRDNTDTQYF
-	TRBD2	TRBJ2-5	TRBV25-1	TGTGCCAGCAGTGACCCCTGGCGGGAGGTTGAGGAGACCCAGTACTTC	CASSDPWREVEETQYF
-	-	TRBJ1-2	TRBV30	TGTGCCTCAACATGGACTTTGGTTGACTACACCTTC	CASTWTLVDYTF
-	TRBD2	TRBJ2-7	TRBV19	TGTGCCAGTACCTCCTTTCCGGGGGGAGACGAGCAGTACTTC	CASTSFPGGDEQYF
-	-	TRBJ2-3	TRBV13	TGTGCCAGCAGATCTAGCGATAGCACAGATACGCAGTATTTT	CASRSSDSTDTQYF
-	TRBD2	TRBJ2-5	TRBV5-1	TGCGCCAGCAGCTCTATAGCGGGGGAGGGAGAGACCCAGTACTTC	CASSSIAGEGETQYF
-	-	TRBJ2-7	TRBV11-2	TGTGCCAGCAGCTCGTCGGGCGAGCAGTACTTC	CASSSSGEQYF
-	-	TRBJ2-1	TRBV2	TGTGCCAGCTGCGACTGGGAGTCGAATGAGCAGTTCTTC	CASCDWESNEQFF
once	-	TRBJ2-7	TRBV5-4	TGTGCCGGGTCCCTACGGGGCTCCTACGAGCAGTACTTC	CAGSLRGSYEQYF
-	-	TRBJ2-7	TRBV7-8	TGTGCCAGCAGCTTGACGGAATTCTCCTACGAGCAGTACTTC	CASSLTEFSYEQYF
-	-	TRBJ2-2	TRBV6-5	TGTGCCAGCAGTTACTCGGAGAGGGGGGAGCTGTTTTTT	CASSYSERGELFF
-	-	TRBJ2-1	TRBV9	TGTGCCAGCAGCCTAGGAGGTGGGGAGCAGTTCTTC	CASSLGGGEQFF
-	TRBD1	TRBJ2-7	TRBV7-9	TGTGCCAGCAGCACCACCGGGACAGGCTCCTACGAGCAGTACTTC	CASSTTGTGSYEQYF
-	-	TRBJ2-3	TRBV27	TGTGCCAGCAGTTTACAATCGGCGGCTAGCACAGATACGCAGTATTTT	CASSLQSAASTDTQYF